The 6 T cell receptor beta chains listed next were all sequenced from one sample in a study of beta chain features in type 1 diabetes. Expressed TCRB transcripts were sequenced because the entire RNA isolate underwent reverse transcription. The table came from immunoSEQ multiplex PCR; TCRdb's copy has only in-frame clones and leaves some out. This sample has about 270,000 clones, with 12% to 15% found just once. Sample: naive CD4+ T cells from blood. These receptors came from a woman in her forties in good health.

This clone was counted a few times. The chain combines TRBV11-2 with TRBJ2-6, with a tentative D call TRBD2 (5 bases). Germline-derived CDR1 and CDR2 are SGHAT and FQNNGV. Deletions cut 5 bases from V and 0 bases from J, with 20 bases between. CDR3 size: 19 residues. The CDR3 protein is CASSHYSGSRYSGANVLTF. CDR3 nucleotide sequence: TGTGCCAGCAGCCACTATTCGGGGTCCCGTTACTCTGGGGCCAACGTCCTGACTTTC. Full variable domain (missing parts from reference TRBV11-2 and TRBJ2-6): EAGVAQSPRYKIIEKRQSVAFWCNPISGHATLYWYQQILGQGPKLLIQFQNNGVVDDSQLPKDRFSAERLKGVDSTLKIQPAKLEDSAVYLCASSHYSGSRYSGANVLTFGAGSRLTVL.

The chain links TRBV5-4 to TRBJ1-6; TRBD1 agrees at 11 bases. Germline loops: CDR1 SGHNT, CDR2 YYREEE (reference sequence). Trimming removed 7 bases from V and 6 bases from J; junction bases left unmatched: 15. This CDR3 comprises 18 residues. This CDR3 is CASQGGSGTGGRNSPLHF. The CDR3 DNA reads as TGTGCCAGCCAGGGAGGGTCCGGGACAGGGGGTCGTAATTCACCCCTCCACTTT.

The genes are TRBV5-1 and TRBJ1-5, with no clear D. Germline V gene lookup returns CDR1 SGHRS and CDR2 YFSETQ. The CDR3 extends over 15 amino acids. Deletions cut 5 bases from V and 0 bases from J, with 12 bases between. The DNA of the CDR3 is TGCGCCAGCAGTCCGGGGTTCGGTAGCAATCAGCCCCAGCATTTT. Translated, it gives CASSPGFGSNQPQHF.

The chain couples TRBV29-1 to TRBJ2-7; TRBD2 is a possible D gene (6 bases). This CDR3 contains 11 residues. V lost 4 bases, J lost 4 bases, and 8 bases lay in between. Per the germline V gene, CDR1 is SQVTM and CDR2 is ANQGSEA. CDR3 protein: CSVGSGYEQYF. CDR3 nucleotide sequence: TGCAGCGTTGGTAGCGGATACGAGCAGTACTTC.

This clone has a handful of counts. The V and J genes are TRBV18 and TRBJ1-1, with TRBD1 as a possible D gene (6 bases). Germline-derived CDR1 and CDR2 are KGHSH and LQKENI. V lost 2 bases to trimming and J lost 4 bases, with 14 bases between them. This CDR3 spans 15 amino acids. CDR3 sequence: CASSPTQGKGTEAFF. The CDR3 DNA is TGTGCCAGCTCACCAACACAGGGAAAGGGCACTGAAGCTTTCTTT.

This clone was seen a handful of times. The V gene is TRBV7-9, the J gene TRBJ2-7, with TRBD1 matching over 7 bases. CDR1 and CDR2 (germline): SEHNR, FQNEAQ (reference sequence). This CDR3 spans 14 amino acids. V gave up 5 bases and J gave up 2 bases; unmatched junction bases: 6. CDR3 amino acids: CASSPRQGPYEQYF. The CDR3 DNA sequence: TGTGCCAGCAGCCCGCGACAGGGTCCCTACGAGCAGTACTTC.